The 10 T cell receptor beta chains in this list originate from one sample, sequenced in a study of response to subunit inactivated influenza vaccine. TCRdb redid the calling of the RT-PCR reads with MiXCR, one entry per CDR3 protein. The sample shows approximately 700,000 distinct CDR3 sequences, approximately 14% of them seen only once. The sample here was PBMCs from blood, taken less than 13 days after vaccination. The receptors stem from a man aged 50 to 59 who received an inactivated influenza vaccine.

There are a few counts of this clonotype. V and J are TRBV5-6 and TRBJ2-4; maybe TRBD1 (6 bases). Germline CDR1 SGHDT, CDR2 YYEEEE. This CDR3 is 14 amino acids long. V lost 7 bases to trimming and J lost 7 bases, with 18 bases between them. Here the CDR3 reads CASQRRDKGNIQYF. In DNA form, the CDR3 reads TGTGCCAGCCAGCGCCGGGACAAGGGGAACATTCAGTACTTC.

The CDR3 coding sequence is TGTGCCAGCAGTGAAGGGGGTGGTCGAGTCGGGAACACTGAAGCTTTCTTT. Its translation: CASSEGGGRVGNTEAFF. The rearrangement uses TRBV2 and TRBJ1-1; D gene ambiguous. This CDR3 has 17 amino acids. Trimming took 1 base from V and 1 from J, leaving 16 bases between them. Germline-derived CDR1 and CDR2 are SNHLY and FYNNEI.

The sample holds many counts of this clonotype. The rearrangement uses TRBV12-3 or TRBV12-4 and TRBJ1-1; D is perhaps TRBD1 (6 bases). The CDR3 runs to 12 residues. V was pared by 5 bases and J by 10 bases, with 14 bases between. CDR3 in amino acids: CASSGDRLGAFF. CDR3 nucleotides: TGTGCCAGCAGTGGCGACAGGCTTGGAGCTTTCTTT.

The V gene is TRBV5-1, the J gene TRBJ2-1, with TRBD1 identical over 12 bases. V was clipped by 0 bases and J by 8 bases; unmatched bases: 6. CDR1 is SGHRS, CDR2 YFSETQ, per germline. The length of the CDR3 is 16 residues. CDR3 residues: CASSLAAGTGGYEQFF. As DNA, the CDR3 is TGCGCCAGCAGCTTGGCCGCCGGGACAGGGGGCTATGAGCAGTTCTTC.

The J gene is TRBJ2-3, the V gene TRBV27; possibly TRBD2 for D (6 bases). Deletions cut 8 bases from V and 4 bases from J, with 16 bases between. Germline CDR1 MNHEY, CDR2 SMNVEV (reference sequence). The CDR3 length is 14 residues. CDR3 nucleotide sequence: TGTGCCAGCGGGGGACTCCTCAGTTCAGATACGCAGTATTTT. It specifies CASGGLLSSDTQYF.

This clonotype was counted at least ten times. The J gene is TRBJ2-5, the V gene TRBV6-5, with D perhaps matching TRBD2 (5 bases). The CDR3 is made up of 14 amino acids. CDR1 and CDR2 from the germline V gene are MNHEY and SVGAGI. The germline V and J ends were trimmed by 4 bases and 1 base, with 10 bases remaining between them. In DNA form, the CDR3 reads TGTGCCAGCAGTTCCGGGAACTCCCAAGAGACCCAGTACTTC. As protein: CASSSGNSQETQYF.

This chain joins TRBV11-1 and TRBJ2-1; TRBD2 might be the D (5 bases). The CDR3 runs 17 residues. The germline V gene encodes CDR1 SGHAT and CDR2 FQDESV (reference sequence). Deletions cut 1 base from V and 4 bases from J, with 17 bases between. CDR3 loop: CASSLERTSGSYNEQFF. CDR3 bases: TGTGCCAGCAGCTTAGAGAGGACTTCGGGGTCTTACAATGAGCAGTTCTTC. The variable domain in full, with the rest retrieved from reference TRBV11-1 and TRBJ2-1, is EAEVAQSPRYKITEKSQAVAFWCDPISGHATLYWYRQILGQGPELLVQFQDESVVDDSQLPKDRFSAERLKGVDSTLKIQPAELGDSAMYLCASSLERTSGSYNEQFFGPGTRLTVL.

This clonotype was seen only a few times. This chain links TRBV11-2 with TRBJ2-2; D is ambiguous. V was clipped by 10 bases and J by 4 bases, with 7 bases between them. CDR1 and CDR2 (germline): SGHAT, FQNNGV. This CDR3 has 11 residues. CDR3 in DNA: TGTGCCACTACACTCACCGGGGAGCTGTTTTTT. Protein product: CATTLTGELFF.

The chain recombines TRBV5-1 with TRBJ2-2; TRBD2 might be the D (6 bases). Germline-derived CDR1 and CDR2 are SGHRS and YFSETQ. This CDR3 has 15 residues. The V gene lost 0 bases and the J gene lost 5 bases, with 11 bases spanning the gap. This CDR3 reads CASSLAGGKTGELFF. In DNA, the CDR3 is TGCGCCAGCAGCTTGGCCGGGGGTAAAACCGGGGAGCTGTTTTTT.

This clonotype has only a few counts. The chain combines TRBV28 with TRBJ2-1; TRBD1 matches at 7 bases. The CDR3 is made up of 16 amino acids. Germline V gene lookup returns CDR1 MDHEN and CDR2 SYDVKM. Unmatched junction bases numbered 7, after V lost 1 base and J lost 4 bases. The CDR3 sequence is CASSLYGTDPYNEQFF. The DNA for the CDR3 is TGTGCCAGCAGTTTATACGGGACAGACCCTTACAATGAGCAGTTCTTC.